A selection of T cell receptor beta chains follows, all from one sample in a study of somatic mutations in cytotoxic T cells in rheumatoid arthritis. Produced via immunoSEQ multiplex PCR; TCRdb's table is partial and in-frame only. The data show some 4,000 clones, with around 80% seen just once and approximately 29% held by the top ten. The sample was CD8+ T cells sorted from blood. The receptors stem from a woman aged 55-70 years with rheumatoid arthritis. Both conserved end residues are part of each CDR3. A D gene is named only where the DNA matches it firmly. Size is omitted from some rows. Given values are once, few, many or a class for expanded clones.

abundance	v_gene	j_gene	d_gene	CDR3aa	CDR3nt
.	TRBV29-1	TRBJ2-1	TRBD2	CSVVSGGGAGEQFF	TGCAGCGTTGTCAGTGGCGGGGGGGCAGGAGAGCAGTTCTTC
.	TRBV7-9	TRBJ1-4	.	CASSFVGATNEKLFF	TGTGCCAGCAGCTTCGTCGGTGCAACTAATGAAAAACTGTTTTTT
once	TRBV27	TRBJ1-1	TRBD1	CASSPRQGVNTEAFF	TGTGCCAGCAGCCCTAGACAGGGGGTGAACACTGAAGCTTTCTTT
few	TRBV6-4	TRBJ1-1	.	CASSDGKDSTEAFF	TGTGCCAGCAGTGACGGGAAGGACAGCACTGAAGCTTTCTTT
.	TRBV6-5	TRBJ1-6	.	CASSGTLSPLHF	TGTGCCAGCAGTGGGACTCTTTCACCCCTCCACTTT
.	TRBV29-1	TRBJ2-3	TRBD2	CSAKLAGDATDTQYF	TGCAGCGCCAAACTAGCGGGGGATGCGACAGATACGCAGTATTTT
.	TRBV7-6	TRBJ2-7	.	CAILGGGLREQYF	TGTGCTATTTTAGGGGGGGGCCTGAGGGAGCAGTACTTC
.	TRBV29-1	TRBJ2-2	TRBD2	CSVEEGGGTGELFF	TGCAGCGTTGAAGAAGGCGGGGGCACCGGGGAGCTGTTTTTT
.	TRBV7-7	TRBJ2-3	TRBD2	CASSLGELATDTQYF	TGTGCTAGCAGCTTGGGGGAACTAGCGACAGATACGCAGTATTTT
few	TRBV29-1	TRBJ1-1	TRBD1	CSAGTGETEAFF	TGCAGCGCCGGGACAGGGGAAACTGAAGCTTTCTTT
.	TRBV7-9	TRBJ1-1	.	CASSSASGQNTEAFF	TGTGCCAGCAGCTCGGCCTCGGGACAGAACACTGAAGCTTTCTTT
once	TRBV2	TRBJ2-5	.	CASRDQGPETQYF	TGTGCCAGCAGGGACCAGGGGCCGGAGACCCAGTACTTC
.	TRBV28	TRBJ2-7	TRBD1	CASSWTGASYEQYF	TGTGCCAGCAGTTGGACAGGGGCCTCCTACGAGCAGTACTTC
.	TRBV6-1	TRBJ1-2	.	CARQGGLRGF	TGTGCCAGACAGGGCGGGCTGAGGGGCTTC
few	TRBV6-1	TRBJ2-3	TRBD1	CASSEGRGSDTQYF	TGTGCCAGCAGTGAGGGCAGGGGGTCCGATACGCAGTATTTT
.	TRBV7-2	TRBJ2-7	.	CASSPSGYYEQYF	TGTGCCAGCAGCCCCTCAGGGTACTACGAGCAGTACTTC
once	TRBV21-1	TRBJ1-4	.	CASSNPRRGSSRPNEKLFF	TGTGCCAGCAGCAATCCGCGGAGAGGCTCCAGTCGCCCTAATGAAAAACTGTTTTTT
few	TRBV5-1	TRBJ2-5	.	CASSFFIRSGRETQYF	TGCGCCAGCAGCTTTTTCATCCGAAGCGGACGAGAGACCCAGTACTTC
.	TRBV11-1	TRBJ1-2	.	CASSFPSPSGANYGYTF	TGTGCCAGCAGCTTCCCTTCCCCGTCAGGGGCTAACTATGGCTACACCTTC
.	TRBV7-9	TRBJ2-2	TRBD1	CASSFRRQGITGELFF	TGTGCCAGCAGCTTTCGACGACAGGGCATCACCGGGGAGCTGTTTTTT
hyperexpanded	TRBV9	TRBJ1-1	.	CASSAAPGRAFF	TGTGCCAGCAGCGCTGCTCCGGGTAGAGCTTTCTTT
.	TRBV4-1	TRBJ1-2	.	CASSQNPGDEGYTF	TGCGCCAGCAGCCAAAATCCAGGGGATGAGGGCTACACCTTC
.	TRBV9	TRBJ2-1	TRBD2	CASSGLSGGGYNEQFF	TGTGCCAGCAGCGGGCTCAGCGGGGGAGGGTACAATGAGCAGTTCTTC
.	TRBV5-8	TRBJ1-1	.	CASSFFFSPEAFF	TGTGCCAGCAGCTTCTTCTTTAGTCCTGAAGCTTTCTTT
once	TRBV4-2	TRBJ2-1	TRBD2	CASSQPSWTSDYEQFF	TGTGCCAGCAGCCAACCCTCTTGGACTAGCGACTATGAGCAGTTCTTC
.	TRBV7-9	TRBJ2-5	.	CASSLAQAQETQYF	TGTGCCAGCAGCTTAGCGCAAGCCCAAGAGACCCAGTACTTC
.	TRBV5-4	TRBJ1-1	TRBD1	CASSQEIQGATEAFF	TGTGCCAGCAGCCAGGAGATACAGGGGGCTACTGAAGCTTTCTTT
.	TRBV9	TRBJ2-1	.	CASSVAPGIAGEGGFF	.
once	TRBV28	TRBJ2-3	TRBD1	CATRDRTTDTQYF	TGTGCCACCCGGGACAGAACCACAGATACGCAGTATTTT
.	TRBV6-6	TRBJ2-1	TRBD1	CASSYEGANNEQFF	TGTGCCAGCAGTTACGAGGGGGCCAACAATGAGCAGTTCTTC
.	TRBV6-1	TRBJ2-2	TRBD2	CASGRSGGTGELFF	TGTGCCAGCGGAAGATCGGGGGGTACCGGGGAGCTGTTTTTT
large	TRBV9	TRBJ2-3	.	CASSPRDSTDTQYF	TGTGCCAGCAGCCCCCGGGACTCCACAGATACGCAGTATTTT
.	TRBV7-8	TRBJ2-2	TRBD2	CASSMGSGGLRELFF	TGTGCCAGCAGCATGGGTAGCGGGGGGCTTCGGGAGCTGTTTTTT
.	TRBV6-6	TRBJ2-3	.	CASTQAPSGHTQYF	TGTGCCAGCACCCAAGCCCCGTCTGGTCATACGCAGTATTTT